This paragraph reports one TCR beta chain. Its target is unknown. RNA amounts of roughly 0.45 to 1 ug underwent reverse transcription with random hexamers. By means of immunoSEQ multiplex PCR, TCR beta CDR3 spanning 54 Vbeta and 13 Jbeta underwent amplification. TCRdb used MiXCR to reprocess the immunoSEQ multiplex PCR reads, holding one entry per CDR3 protein. The sample has around 150,000 distinct CDR3 sequences; approximately 94% are singletons. The data stem from a study of CD8 T cells in Susac syndrome. Overall study results and limits: As the study acknowledged, the number of individuals in its TCR sequencing and HLA analysis was relatively small.

Trimming cost V 3 bases and J 0 bases, with 8 bases left between them. CDR1 and CDR2 from the germline V gene are MGHRA and YSYEKL. This CDR3 contains 14 residues. The sequenced target, TCR beta, came from blood CD8+ and CD4+ T cells. Relapsing-remitting disease, either stable or active, was present in the multiple sclerosis controls, who were treatment-naive patients. The clonotype originates from a human donor with multiple sclerosis. The sample consisted of CD4+ T cells from PBMCs. The chain is built from TRBV4-1 and TRBJ2-5; D gene uncertain. The CDR3 DNA follows: TGCGCCAGCAGCCATGAGGCGCACCAAGAGACCCAGTACTTC. This encodes CASSHEAHQETQYF.